This T cell receptor beta chain was sequenced during a study of OX40 agonist ivuxolimab in advanced cancers. The table came from immunoSEQ multiplex PCR; TCRdb's copy has only in-frame clones and leaves some out. The table shows about 81,000 clones, with 88% occurring only once. With 8 bases clipped from V and 7 bases from J, the junction kept 13 bases outside the gene matches. The V gene's germline CDR1 is SNHLY and CDR2 FYNNEI. The CDR3 runs to 16 residues. This clonotype was obtained from an adult with an advanced solid tumor such as melanoma, head and neck, liver or kidney cancer. This chain joins TRBV2 and TRBJ1-5, with 11 bases aligning to TRBD1. The sequenced sample was CD4+ or CD8+ T cells sorted from blood, obtained in a trial of the OX40 agonist ivuxolimab. In nucleotides, the CDR3 is TGTGCCAGCGCCGGGACAGGGGGACAAGTCGGGCAGCCCCAGCATTTT. Translating it yields CASAGTGGQVGQPQHF.